This T cell receptor beta chain stems from a study of cytomegalovirus exposure and HLA in healthy donors. Trimming cost V 5 bases and J 3 bases; bases outside gene matches: 6. CDR3 length: 16 residues. In germline, CDR1 is MNHEY, CDR2 SMNVEV (reference sequence). 60 Vbeta and 13 Jbeta primers were used in PCR. This table comes from immunoSEQ multiplex PCR, and its TCRdb copy is limited to in-frame clones, with some not included. The sample lists over 90,000 clones; 76% were seen once. This sequence was found in a woman aged 18 to 35 in good health and CMV-seropositive. The V gene is TRBV27, the J gene TRBJ2-3; 12 bases align to TRBD1. Sequenced sample: PBMCs. The DNA of the CDR3 is TGTGCCAGCAGTAGCTGGGACAGGGGGCCGACAGATACGCAGTATTTT. Protein: CASSSWDRGPTDTQYF.